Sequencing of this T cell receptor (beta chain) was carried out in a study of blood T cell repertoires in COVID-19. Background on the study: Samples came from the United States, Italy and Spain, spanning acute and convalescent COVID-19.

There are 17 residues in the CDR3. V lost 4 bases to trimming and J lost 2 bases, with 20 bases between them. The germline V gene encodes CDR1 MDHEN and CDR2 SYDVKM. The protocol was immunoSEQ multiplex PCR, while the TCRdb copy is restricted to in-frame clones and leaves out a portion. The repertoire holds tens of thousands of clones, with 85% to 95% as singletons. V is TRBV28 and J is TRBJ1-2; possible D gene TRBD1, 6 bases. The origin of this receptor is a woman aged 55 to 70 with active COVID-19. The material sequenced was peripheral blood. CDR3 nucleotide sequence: TGTGCCAGCAGTTCGGCCCCCGGCACAGGGTTGAACTATGGCTACACCTTC. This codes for CASSSAPGTGLNYGYTF.